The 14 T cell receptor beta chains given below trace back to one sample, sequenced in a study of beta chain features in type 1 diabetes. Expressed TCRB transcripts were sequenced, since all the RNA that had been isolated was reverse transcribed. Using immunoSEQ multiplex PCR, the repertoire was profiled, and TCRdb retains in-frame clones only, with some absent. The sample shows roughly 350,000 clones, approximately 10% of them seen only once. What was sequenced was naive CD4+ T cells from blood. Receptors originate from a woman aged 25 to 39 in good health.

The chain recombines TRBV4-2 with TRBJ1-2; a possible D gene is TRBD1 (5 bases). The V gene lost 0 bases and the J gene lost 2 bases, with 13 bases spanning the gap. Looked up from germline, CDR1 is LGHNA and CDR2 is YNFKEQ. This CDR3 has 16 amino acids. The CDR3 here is CASSQDRGTVNYGYTF. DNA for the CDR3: TGTGCCAGCAGCCAAGATAGGGGAACAGTGAACTATGGCTACACCTTC.

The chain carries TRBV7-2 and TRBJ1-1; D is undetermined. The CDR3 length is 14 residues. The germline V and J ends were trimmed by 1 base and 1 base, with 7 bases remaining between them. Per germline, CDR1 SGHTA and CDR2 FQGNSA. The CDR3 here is CASSLDVRNTEAFF. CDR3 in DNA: TGTGCCAGCAGCTTAGATGTCAGGAACACTGAAGCTTTCTTT.

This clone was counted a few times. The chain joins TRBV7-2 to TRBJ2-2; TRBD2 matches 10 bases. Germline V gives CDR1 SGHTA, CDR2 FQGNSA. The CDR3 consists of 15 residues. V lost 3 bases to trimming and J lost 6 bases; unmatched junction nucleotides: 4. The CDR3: CASSFSGRSAGELFF. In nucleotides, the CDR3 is TGTGCCAGCAGCTTTAGCGGGAGGTCGGCCGGGGAGCTGTTTTTT. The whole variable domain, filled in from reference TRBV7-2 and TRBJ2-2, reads GAGVSQSPSNKVTEKGKDVELRCDPISGHTALYWYRQSLGQGLEFLIYFQGNSAPDKSGLPSDRFSAERTGGSVSTLTIQRTQQEDSAVYLCASSFSGRSAGELFFGEGSRLTVL.

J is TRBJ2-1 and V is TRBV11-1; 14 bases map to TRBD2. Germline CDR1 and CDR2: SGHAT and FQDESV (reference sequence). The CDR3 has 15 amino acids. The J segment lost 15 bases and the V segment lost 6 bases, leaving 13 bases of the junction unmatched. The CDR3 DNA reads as TGTGCCAGCAGATCCCCGACTAGCGGGAGGGCCCATCCGTTCTTC. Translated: CASRSPTSGRAHPFF.

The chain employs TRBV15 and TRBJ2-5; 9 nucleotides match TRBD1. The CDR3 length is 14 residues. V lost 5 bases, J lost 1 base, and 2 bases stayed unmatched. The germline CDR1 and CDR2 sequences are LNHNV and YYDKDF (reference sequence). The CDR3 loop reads CATSRDRAQETQYF. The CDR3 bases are TGTGCCACCAGCCGGGACAGGGCCCAAGAGACCCAGTACTTC. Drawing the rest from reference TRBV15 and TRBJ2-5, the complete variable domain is DAMVIQNPRYQVTQFGKPVTLSCSQTLNHNVMYWYQQKSSQAPKLLFHYYDKDFNNEADTPDNFQSRRPNTSFCFLDIRSPGLGDTAMYLCATSRDRAQETQYFGPGTRLLVL.

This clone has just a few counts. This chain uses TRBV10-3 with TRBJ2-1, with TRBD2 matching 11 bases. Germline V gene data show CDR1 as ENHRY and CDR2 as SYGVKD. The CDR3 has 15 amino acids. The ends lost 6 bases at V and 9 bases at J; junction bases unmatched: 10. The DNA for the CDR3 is TGTGCCATCAGCGAGCCGGGACTAGCGGCTCCTGAGCAGTTCTTC. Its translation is CAISEPGLAAPEQFF.

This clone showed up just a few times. CDR3 sequence (DNA): TGTGCCAGCAGTCGCCCGAGAGGGCCCTACAATGAGCAGTTCTTC. Amino acids: CASSRPRGPYNEQFF. J is TRBJ2-1 and V is TRBV28; D might be TRBD2 (5 bases). The V and J ends lost 5 bases and 2 bases respectively, with 13 bases between them. Germline CDR1 reads MDHEN; CDR2 reads SYDVKM. The CDR3 length is 15 residues.

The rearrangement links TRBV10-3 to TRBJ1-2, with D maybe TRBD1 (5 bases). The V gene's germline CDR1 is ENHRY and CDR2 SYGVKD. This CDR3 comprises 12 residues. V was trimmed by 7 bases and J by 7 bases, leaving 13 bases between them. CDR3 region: CAITPGLGGYTF. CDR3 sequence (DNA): TGTGCCATCACTCCGGGACTTGGTGGCTACACCTTC.

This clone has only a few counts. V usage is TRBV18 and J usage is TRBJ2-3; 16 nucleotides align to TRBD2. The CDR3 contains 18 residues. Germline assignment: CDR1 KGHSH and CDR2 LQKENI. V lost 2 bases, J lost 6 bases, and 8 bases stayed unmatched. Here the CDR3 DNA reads TGTGCCAGCTCACCAAAGTCCGGGACTAGCGGGAGGGCCGATACGCAGTATTTT. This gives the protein CASSPKSGTSGRADTQYF.

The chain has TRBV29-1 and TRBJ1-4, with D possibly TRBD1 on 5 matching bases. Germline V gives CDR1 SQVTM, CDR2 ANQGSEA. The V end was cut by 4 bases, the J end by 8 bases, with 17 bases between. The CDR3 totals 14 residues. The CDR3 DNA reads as TGCAGCGTTGCGGAGGGGCCCCGATGGGAAAAACTGTTTTTT. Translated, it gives CSVAEGPRWEKLFF.

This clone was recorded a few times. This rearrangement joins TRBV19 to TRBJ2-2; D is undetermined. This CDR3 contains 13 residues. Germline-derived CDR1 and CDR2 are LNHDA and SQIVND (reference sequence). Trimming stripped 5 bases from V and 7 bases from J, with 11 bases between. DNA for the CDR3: TGTGCCAGTAGTTTCCCGTCGAGCGGGGAGCTGTTTTTT. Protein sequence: CASSFPSSGELFF. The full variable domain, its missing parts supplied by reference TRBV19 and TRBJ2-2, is DGGITQSPKYLFRKEGQNVTLSCEQNLNHDAMYWYRQDPGQGLRLIYYSQIVNDFQKGDIAEGYSVSREKKESFPLTVTSAQKNPTAFYLCASSFPSSGELFFGEGSRLTVL.

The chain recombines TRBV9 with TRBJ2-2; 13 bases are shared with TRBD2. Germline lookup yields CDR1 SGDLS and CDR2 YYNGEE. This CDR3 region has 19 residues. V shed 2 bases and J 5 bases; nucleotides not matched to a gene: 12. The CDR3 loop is CASSVKGQGLAGVTGELFF. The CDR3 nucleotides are TGTGCCAGCAGCGTCAAAGGGCAAGGACTAGCGGGAGTTACCGGGGAGCTGTTTTTT.

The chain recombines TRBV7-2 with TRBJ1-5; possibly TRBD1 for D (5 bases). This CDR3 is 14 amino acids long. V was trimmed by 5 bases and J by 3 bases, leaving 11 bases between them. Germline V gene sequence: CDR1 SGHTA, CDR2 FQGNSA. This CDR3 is CASSMGLINQPQHF. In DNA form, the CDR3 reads TGTGCCAGCAGCATGGGACTGATCAATCAGCCCCAGCATTTT.

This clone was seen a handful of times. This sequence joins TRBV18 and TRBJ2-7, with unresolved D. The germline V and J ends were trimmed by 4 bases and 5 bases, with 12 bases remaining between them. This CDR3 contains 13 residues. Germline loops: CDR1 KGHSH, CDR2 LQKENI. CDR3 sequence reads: CASSLTEAHEQYF. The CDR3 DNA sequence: TGTGCCAGCTCACTTACTGAGGCCCACGAGCAGTACTTC.